In this sample, the clone carrying this TCR beta chain turned up a few times. The record originates from a study of OX40 agonist ivuxolimab in advanced cancers. For the study at large: Prior anti-PD-1, anti-PD-L1 or anti-CTLA-4 therapy did not bar entry, and approximately 40% had some.

This CDR3 region has 13 residues. Looked up from germline, CDR1 is GTSNPN and CDR2 is SVGIG (reference sequence). With V trimmed by 2 bases and J by 4 bases, 2 bases remained unmatched. This table comes from immunoSEQ multiplex PCR, and its TCRdb copy is limited to in-frame clones, with some not included. The sample consists of around 77,000 clones, over 75% of them appearing once. The receptor's source is an adult with an advanced solid tumor such as melanoma, head and neck, liver or kidney cancer. This chain connects TRBV30 to TRBJ1-5, with 7 bases lining up with TRBD1. The sequencing used CD4+ or CD8+ T cells sorted from blood, collected in a trial of the OX40 agonist ivuxolimab. The chain's CDR3 is CAWSSTGNQPQHF. The CDR3 coding sequence is TGTGCCTGGAGTTCGACAGGGAATCAGCCCCAGCATTTT.